Shown below are 10 T cell receptor beta chains from a single sample sequenced in a study of blood T cell repertoires in COVID-19. Measured with immunoSEQ multiplex PCR; TCRdb has only the in-frame clones, and not every one. The sample consists of some 300,000 clones, about 85% of them appearing once. Sequenced: peripheral blood. These receptor sequences come from a man aged 18-30 years with active or convalescent COVID-19.

This clone has a handful of counts. The chain is built from TRBV6-5 and TRBJ1-5, with D unclear. The V gene lost 6 bases and the J gene lost 3 bases, with 15 bases spanning the gap. The CDR3 has 15 amino acids. CDR1 is MNHEY and CDR2 is SVGAGI in the germline V gene. CDR3 residues: CASSLERRINQPQHF. Here the CDR3 DNA reads TGTGCCAGCAGCCTAGAACGGAGGATCAATCAGCCCCAGCATTTT.

This clone has only a few counts. J is TRBJ2-1 and V is TRBV7-7; 11 bases map to TRBD2. With V trimmed by 1 base and J by 9 bases, 5 bases remained unmatched. The CDR3 covers 15 residues. Germline lookup yields CDR1 SSHAT and CDR2 FNYEAQ (reference sequence). For the CDR3, the DNA is TGTGCCAGCAGCTTAGAACTAGCGGGGGTCTCTGAGCAGTTCTTC. This gives the protein CASSLELAGVSEQFF.

The gene calls are TRBV18 and TRBJ2-7; possible D gene TRBD1, 6 bases. Trimming shortened V by 5 bases and J by 6 bases, and 17 bases separated the two germline ends. The CDR3 is 14 residues long. CDR1 KGHSH and CDR2 LQKENI come from the germline V gene. CDR3 nucleotide sequence: TGTGCCAGCTCAACCCTTCGAGGGGGTTCCGAGCAGTACTTC. Protein product: CASSTLRGGSEQYF.

The chain uses TRBV19 and TRBJ1-5, with D maybe TRBD1 (5 bases). V was shortened by 4 bases and J by 3 bases, with 16 bases between the two germline ends. The CDR3 runs to 16 residues. Per the germline V gene, CDR1 is LNHDA and CDR2 is SQIVND (reference sequence). CDR3 coding DNA: TGTGCCAGTAGTACCACGACAGCGATAGACAATCAGCCCCAGCATTTT. It specifies CASSTTTAIDNQPQHF.

The chain couples TRBV12-2 to TRBJ2-1; TRBD2, the table's D call, lacks a check against the DNA. TRBV12-2 is a listed pseudogene. The CDR3 runs 15 residues. The CDR3 region has the DNA TGTGCATTCTTAAGACTGGGTAGGAGGCCCAATGAGCAGTTCTTC. This codes for CAFLRLGRRPNEQFF.

The V and J genes are TRBV13 and TRBJ2-7, with 9 bases lining up with TRBD2. V lost 2 bases to trimming and J lost 4 bases; unmatched junction nucleotides: 3. The CDR3 covers 14 residues. Germline values: CDR1 PRHDT, CDR2 FYEKMQ (reference sequence). The CDR3 spells CASSLRLAAYEQYF. The CDR3 nucleotides read TGTGCCAGCAGCTTAAGACTAGCGGCATACGAGCAGTACTTC.

Concerning this clone: Since a much larger clone is just one base distant, this may be a read error. The V gene is TRBV27, the J gene TRBJ2-2; 8 nucleotides line up with TRBD1. This CDR3 is built from 15 residues. V was clipped by 6 bases and J by 1 base; unmatched bases: 4. Looked up from germline, CDR1 is MNHEY and CDR2 is SMNVEV (reference sequence). The CDR3 nucleotides read TGTGCCAGCAGGCCCGGGACAGGGAACACCGGGGAGCTGTTTTTT. This codes for CASRPGTGNTGELFF.

This clone was seen only once. The chain is built from TRBV18 and TRBJ2-4; the match to TRBD2 covers 10 bases. This CDR3 spans 16 amino acids. Germline assignment: CDR1 KGHSH and CDR2 LQKENI. V lost 4 bases to trimming and J lost 5 bases; unmatched junction nucleotides: 8. The CDR3 sequence is CASSLSPLAGENIQYF. CDR3 in DNA: TGTGCCAGCTCACTAAGCCCCCTAGCGGGAGAAAACATTCAGTACTTC.

This chain joins TRBV4-3 and TRBJ2-7; 11 positions match TRBD2. Germline assignment: CDR1 LGHNA and CDR2 YSLEER. Losses at the gene ends were 4 bases for V and 3 bases for J; bases not matched to a gene: 5. The CDR3 is made up of 15 amino acids. The CDR3 reads CASSLGTSGNYEQYF. In nucleotides, the CDR3 is TGCGCCAGCAGCCTAGGGACTAGCGGAAACTACGAGCAGTACTTC.

The chain links TRBV5-1 to TRBJ1-6, with 9 bases identical to TRBD1. The V and J ends lost 1 base and 7 bases, in that order; junction bases with no gene match: 3. CDR1 is SGHRS, CDR2 YFSETQ, per germline. The CDR3 loop spans 15 amino acids. The CDR3 here is CASSLLGQGNSPLHF. The CDR3 nucleotides are TGCGCCAGCAGCTTGCTCGGACAGGGGAATTCACCCCTCCACTTT.